Detailed here is one T cell receptor (beta chain). Antigen: not known. PCR involved 60 Vbeta and 13 Jbeta primers. Profiled with immunoSEQ multiplex PCR; TCRdb holds only in-frame clones, not every one. The sample shows about 150,000 clones, roughly 9% of them seen only once. This record belongs to a study of cytomegalovirus exposure and HLA in healthy donors. Points from the study as a whole: A link between a missense DCLRE1C variant and TCR beta V- and J-gene trimming emerged from a later analysis.

The J segment lost 1 base and the V segment lost 5 bases, leaving 5 bases of the junction unmatched. Germline loops: CDR1 MNHEY, CDR2 SMNVEV (reference sequence). The CDR3 is made up of 14 amino acids. This clonotype was obtained from a woman aged 40-49 years in good health and CMV-seropositive. This chain connects TRBV27 to TRBJ2-7; 7 positions match TRBD2. Material: PBMCs. The CDR3 bases are TGTGCCAGCAGTATGAGGGAGGGGTCCTACGAGCAGTACTTC. Translation: CASSMREGSYEQYF.